The 10 T cell receptor beta chains given below trace back to one sample, sequenced in a study of T cell repertoires in cytomegalovirus infection. TCRdb analysed the reads with MiXCR anew, one entry per CDR3 protein. The data show 250,000 to 300,000 distinct CDR3 sequences, more than 20% seen once. The material sequenced was PBMCs. The receptors originated from a human donor in good health (CMV status not recorded). Some clones in this sample may be carry-over from other donors' samples.

The chain uses TRBV19 and TRBJ2-1; 7 bases align to TRBD2. In germline, CDR1 is LNHDA, CDR2 SQIVND (reference sequence). The CDR3 has 17 amino acids. J lost 5 bases, V lost 6 bases, and 16 bases had no gene match. CDR3 sequence (DNA): TGTGCCAGTAGCCCCCGGAGATTAGCGGGCCCCAACAATGAGCAGTTCTTC. Encoded protein: CASSPRRLAGPNNEQFF.

There are a few counts of this clonotype. The V call is TRBV20-1, the J call TRBJ2-1; the D gene is possibly TRBD2 (6 bases). In germline, CDR1 is DFQATT, CDR2 SNEGSKA (reference sequence). Trimming cost V 0 bases and J 7 bases, with 19 bases left between them. The CDR3 has 16 residues. CDR3 amino acids: CSARDHGSGSQNEQFF. Here the CDR3 DNA reads TGCAGTGCTAGAGATCATGGTTCCGGGAGTCAAAATGAGCAGTTCTTC.

A few counts support this clonotype. The chain combines TRBV29-1 with TRBJ2-2; D not certain. In germline, CDR1 is SQVTM, CDR2 ANQGSEA. Trimming removed 8 bases from V and 7 bases from J, with 11 bases in between. The CDR3 contains 11 residues. CDR3 DNA: TGCAGCTTCCAGGATAGCGGGGAGCTGTTTTTT. Its translation is CSFQDSGELFF.

DNA of the CDR3: TGTGCCAGCGATAAGGGGCCCCTAGCGGGGGCCACAGATACGCAGTATTTT. It codes for CASDKGPLAGATDTQYF. The rearrangement uses TRBV5-4 and TRBJ2-3, with TRBD2 matching over 10 bases. In germline, CDR1 is SGHNT, CDR2 YYREEE (reference sequence). This CDR3 contains 17 residues. V shed 7 bases and J 2 bases; nucleotides not matched to a gene: 13.

Here the CDR3 DNA reads TGTGCCAGCAGCTTAACAACAGCGTCCTACGAGCAGTACTTC. It yields the protein CASSLTTASYEQYF. The chain couples TRBV11-2 to TRBJ2-7, with unresolved D. Trimming took off 2 bases at V and 1 base at J, with 9 bases between the two ends. This CDR3 contains 14 residues. Germline loops: CDR1 SGHAT, CDR2 FQNNGV.

This clonotype was picked up a small number of times. The chain employs TRBV20-1 and TRBJ2-5, with a tentative D call TRBD1 (5 bases). This CDR3 is 11 amino acids long. V dropped 6 bases and J dropped 5 bases, with 10 bases sitting between them. Looked up from germline, CDR1 is DFQATT and CDR2 is SNEGSKA (reference sequence). As DNA, the CDR3 is TGCAGTGCAGGGGTAGGGGAGACCCAGTACTTC. It specifies CSAGVGETQYF.

This clonotype was found many times. The chain employs TRBV7-2 and TRBJ2-1, with D possibly matching TRBD1 (6 bases). The V and J ends lost 5 bases and 7 bases respectively, with 12 bases between them. CDR1 and CDR2 (germline): SGHTA, FQGNSA. This CDR3 contains 13 residues. The CDR3 reads CASSVNRGNEQFF. For the CDR3, the DNA is TGTGCCAGCAGCGTCAATAGGGGGAATGAGCAGTTCTTC.

This clonotype showed up many times. This chain joins TRBV7-2 and TRBJ2-1; 9 nucleotides line up with TRBD2. The CDR3 consists of 18 residues. V was pared by 0 bases and J by 12 bases, with 18 bases of the junction left unmatched. The germline CDR1 and CDR2 sequences are SGHTA and FQGNSA. In nucleotides, the CDR3 is TGTGCCAGCAGCTTAGCCCAAAGTAGCGGGAGCCTCTTTAATCGGCAGTTCTTC. This translates into CASSLAQSSGSLFNRQFF.

This chain joins TRBV29-1 and TRBJ1-1; D gene ambiguous. Germline V gene data show CDR1 as SQVTM and CDR2 as ANQGSEA. V lost 6 bases, J lost 0 bases, and 14 bases lay in between. CDR3 size: 14 residues. Written as DNA, the CDR3 is TGCAGCGTATGGCAGAGCTACCTGAACACTGAAGCTTTCTTT. Amino acids: CSVWQSYLNTEAFF.

CDR3 sequence (DNA): TGCGCCAGCAGCTCTACTCGGACAGGGAACTACGAGCAGTACTTC. The encoded protein is CASSSTRTGNYEQYF. The chain is built from TRBV5-1 and TRBJ2-7, with 8 bases fitting TRBD1. CDR3 length: 15 residues. The J segment lost 3 bases and the V segment lost 3 bases, leaving 8 bases of the junction unmatched. The germline CDR1 and CDR2 sequences are SGHRS and YFSETQ.